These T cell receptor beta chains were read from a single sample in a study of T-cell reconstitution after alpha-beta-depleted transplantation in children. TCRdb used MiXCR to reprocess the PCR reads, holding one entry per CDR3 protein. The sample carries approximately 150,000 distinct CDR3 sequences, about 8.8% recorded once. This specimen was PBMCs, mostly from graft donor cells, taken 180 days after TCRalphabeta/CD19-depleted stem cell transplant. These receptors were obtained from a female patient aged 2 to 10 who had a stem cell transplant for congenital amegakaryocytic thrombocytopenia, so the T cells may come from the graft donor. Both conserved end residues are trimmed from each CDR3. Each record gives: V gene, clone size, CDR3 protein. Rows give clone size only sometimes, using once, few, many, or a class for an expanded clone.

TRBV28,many,ASSTQGADEDAIY
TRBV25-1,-,ASSETSGGELF
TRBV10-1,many,ASSTGGYTGELF
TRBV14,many,ASSQTSGFLETQY
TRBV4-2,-,ASSHRTGPYEQY
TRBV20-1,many,SAYRGGTEAF
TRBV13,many,ASSFSGRAAGELF
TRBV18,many,ASSRQETQY
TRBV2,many,ASRTSGRETQY
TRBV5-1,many,ASSLDSPGLGEKLF
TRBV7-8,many,ASSRVAVYNEQF
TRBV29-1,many,SVVERGSNQPQH
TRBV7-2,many,ASSQRSYGYT
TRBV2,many,ASKLTGAQPQH
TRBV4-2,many,ASSQDPGGETQY
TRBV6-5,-,ASSWAASGYSYNEQF
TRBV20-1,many,SASRPGDHEQF
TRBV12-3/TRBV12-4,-,ASSLANREKYEQY
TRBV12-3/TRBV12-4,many,ASSLTDGFSPLH
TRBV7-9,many,ASSPSGNYGYT
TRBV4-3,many,ASSQTWGNEQY
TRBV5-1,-,ASSPDSYSEQF
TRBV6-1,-,ASSEPGQGTYEQY
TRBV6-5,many,ASHNEGLAGGRETQY
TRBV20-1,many,SATDRTDTQY
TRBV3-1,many,ASSRDNYEQY
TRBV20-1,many,SANRGRGTEAF
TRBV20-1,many,SARHLLAGGYNEQF
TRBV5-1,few,ASGKDREDSPLH
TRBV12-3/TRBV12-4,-,ASSLMWGAVYNEQF
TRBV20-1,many,SASAQETQY
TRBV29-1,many,SVATGYAAEAF
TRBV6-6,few,ASRTAGGTQY
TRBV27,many,ASSFLQGGETQY
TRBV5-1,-,ASSYLTSPGQGLTEAF
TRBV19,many,ASSLDRQGGETQY
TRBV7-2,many,ASSSTAREGEYEQY
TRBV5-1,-,ASSFGAGGRQY
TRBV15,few,ATKWTGGVEQF
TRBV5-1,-,ASTSAEQY
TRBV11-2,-,ASSQPREGLGYT
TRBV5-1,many,ASSKDRAGQPQH
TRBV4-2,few,ASSPSAQRGWNEQF
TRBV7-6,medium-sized,ASSSRENMDGNTGELF
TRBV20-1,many,SALKDRASYEQY
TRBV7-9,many,ASSLDNQETQY
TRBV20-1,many,SARALTGPGTF
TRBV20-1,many,SAKVVGAEAF